A single sample is the source of the 15 T cell receptor beta chains below, sequenced in a study of high-grade serous ovarian cancer treatment subgroups. The assay was immunoSEQ multiplex PCR, and TCRdb's table has in-frame clones only and misses some. The sample consists of some 15,000 clones, 80% to 90% of them appearing once. The tumor samples were collected prior to definitive surgery or chemotherapy. Sample: tumor tissue. The receptor set was obtained from a human donor with high-grade serous ovarian cancer.

The gene calls are TRBV2 and TRBJ1-1; unclear D gene. This CDR3 has 13 residues. Germline V gene data show CDR1 as SNHLY and CDR2 as FYNNEI. Between the trimmed V and J ends, which lost 8 bases and 1 base, there was a span of 11 bases. The CDR3 nucleotides are TGTGCCAGCGGTTTTTGGGAGAACACTGAAGCTTTCTTT. It specifies CASGFWENTEAFF.

The chain has TRBV10-3 and TRBJ1-1; D gene ambiguous. The CDR3 has 12 residues. Germline assignment: CDR1 ENHRY and CDR2 SYGVKD. The V end lost 2 bases, the J end lost 7 bases, and 8 bases lay between the germline ends. As DNA, the CDR3 is TGTGCCATCAGTGAGACCGGGGTTGAAGCTTTCTTT. Translation gives CAISETGVEAFF.

The chain combines TRBV5-1 with TRBJ2-7; TRBD1 matches 8 bases. Trimming removed 2 bases from V and 3 bases from J; junction bases left unmatched: 4. The CDR3 extends over 14 amino acids. CDR1 and CDR2 from the germline V gene are SGHRS and YFSETQ. CDR3 in amino acids: CASSFGQGNYEQYF. CDR3 DNA sequence: TGCGCCAGCAGCTTCGGACAGGGCAACTACGAGCAGTACTTC.

The J gene is TRBJ1-2, the V gene TRBV28; no clear D gene. The V and J ends lost 2 bases and 8 bases respectively, with 12 bases between them. The CDR3 is made up of 13 amino acids. The V gene's germline CDR1 is MDHEN and CDR2 SYDVKM. CDR3 amino acids: CASSLGRRGGYTF. CDR3 sequence (DNA): TGTGCCAGCAGTTTAGGCAGGAGAGGAGGCTACACCTTC.

The chain uses TRBV28 and TRBJ2-7, with 10 bases aligning to TRBD1. The length of the CDR3 is 14 residues. Germline CDR1 and CDR2: MDHEN and SYDVKM. Germline trimming cut 3 bases from V and 6 bases from J; bases unmatched to any gene: 5. The CDR3 loop reads CASSFDRGQVEQYF. CDR3 coding DNA: TGTGCCAGCAGTTTTGACAGGGGGCAGGTCGAGCAGTACTTC.

The rearrangement joins TRBV10-2 to TRBJ2-7; TRBD1 aligns across 9 bases. Germline CDR1 is WSHSY and CDR2 is SAAADI. The V gene end was trimmed by 7 bases and the J gene end by 3 bases; junction bases not matched to a gene: 1. The CDR3 covers 12 residues. CDR3 region: CASKDRGYEQYF. CDR3 in DNA: TGCGCCAGCAAGGACAGGGGCTACGAGCAGTACTTC.

The chain is built from TRBV11-3 and TRBJ2-5; 7 bases line up with TRBD1. The CDR3 loop spans 13 amino acids. J was trimmed by 5 bases and V by 5 bases; bases with no gene match: 5. The germline gives CDR1 SGHNT, CDR2 YENEEA. The DNA of the CDR3 is TGTGCCAGCAGCCTCGACAGGGTCGAGACCCAGTACTTC. It translates to CASSLDRVETQYF.

In this sample, this clone turned up a few times. The genes are TRBV4-1 and TRBJ2-2; maybe TRBD2 (7 bases). The CDR3 runs to 17 residues. V gave up 7 bases and J gave up 2 bases, with 20 bases separating them. CDR1 MGHRA and CDR2 YSYEKL come from the germline V gene. This CDR3 reads CASMPVFGGPNTGELFF. Written as DNA, the CDR3 is TGCGCCAGCATGCCCGTCTTCGGGGGGCCCAACACCGGGGAGCTGTTTTTT.

This rearrangement joins TRBV27 to TRBJ2-3; 8 bases align to TRBD1. The CDR3 is 17 amino acids. Germline V lookup: CDR1 MNHEY, CDR2 SMNVEV (reference sequence). V lost 5 bases to trimming and J lost 2 bases; unmatched junction nucleotides: 12. CDR3 region: CASSPRGTGGFTDTQYF. The DNA for the CDR3 is TGTGCCAGCAGTCCACGCGGGACAGGCGGGTTCACAGATACGCAGTATTTT.

The chain is built from TRBV19 and TRBJ2-3, with D unclear. Deletions cut 0 bases from V and 5 bases from J, with 6 bases between. CDR3 length: 13 amino acids. CDR1 LNHDA and CDR2 SQIVND come from the germline V gene (reference sequence). The CDR3 sequence is CASSIDLEDTQYF. The CDR3 nucleotides are TGTGCCAGTAGTATAGATTTGGAAGATACGCAGTATTTT.

The CDR3 nucleotides read TGTGCCAGCAGCCCCCAACGGGAATTTGAGCAGTTCTTC. This codes for CASSPQREFEQFF. This rearrangement joins TRBV9 to TRBJ2-1; D is possibly TRBD2 (5 bases). Trimming cost V 4 bases and J 9 bases, with 14 bases left between them. Germline CDR1 is SGDLS and CDR2 is YYNGEE. The CDR3 spans 13 residues.

V and J are TRBV5-6 and TRBJ1-2, with D possibly matching TRBD1 (5 bases). There are 14 residues in the CDR3. CDR1 and CDR2 from the germline V gene are SGHDT and YYEEEE. Trimming cost V 4 bases and J 4 bases, with 14 bases left between them. CDR3 residues: CASSELGGGYGYTF. CDR3 in DNA: TGTGCCAGCAGCGAGCTGGGGGGGGGCTATGGCTACACCTTC.

The chain carries TRBV4-1 and TRBJ2-2; unclear D gene. CDR3 length: 17 residues. V lost 0 bases and J lost 4, with 15 bases in between. Germline-derived CDR1 and CDR2 are MGHRA and YSYEKL. CDR3 nucleotides: TGCGCCAGCAGCCAAGAAGGTTGGGCAGTTTCCACCGGGGAGCTGTTTTTT. Encoded protein: CASSQEGWAVSTGELFF.

The chain uses TRBV2 and TRBJ2-5; 11 positions match TRBD1. Germline V CDR1 and CDR2: SNHLY, FYNNEI. The CDR3 is made up of 14 amino acids. Unmatched junction bases numbered 2, after V lost 5 bases and J lost 3 bases. CDR3: CASSRTGGKETQYF. CDR3 coding DNA: TGTGCCAGCAGTCGGACAGGGGGCAAAGAGACCCAGTACTTC. The whole variable domain, filled in from reference TRBV2 and TRBJ2-5, reads EPEVTQTPSHQVTQMGQEVILRCVPISNHLYFYWYRQILGQKVEFLVSFYNNEISEKSEIFDDQFSVERPDGSNFTLKIRSTKLEDSAMYFCASSRTGGKETQYFGPGTRLLVL.

V gene TRBV30 combines with J gene TRBJ1-4; TRBD1 might be the D (5 bases). CDR3 length equals 14 residues. Germline V gene data show CDR1 as GTSNPN and CDR2 as SVGIG (reference sequence). Between the trimmed V and J ends, which lost 4 bases and 8 bases, there was a span of 17 bases. CDR3 bases: TGTGCCTGGAAGTCAGGGATATCCTACGAAAAACTGTTTTTT. Its translation: CAWKSGISYEKLFF.